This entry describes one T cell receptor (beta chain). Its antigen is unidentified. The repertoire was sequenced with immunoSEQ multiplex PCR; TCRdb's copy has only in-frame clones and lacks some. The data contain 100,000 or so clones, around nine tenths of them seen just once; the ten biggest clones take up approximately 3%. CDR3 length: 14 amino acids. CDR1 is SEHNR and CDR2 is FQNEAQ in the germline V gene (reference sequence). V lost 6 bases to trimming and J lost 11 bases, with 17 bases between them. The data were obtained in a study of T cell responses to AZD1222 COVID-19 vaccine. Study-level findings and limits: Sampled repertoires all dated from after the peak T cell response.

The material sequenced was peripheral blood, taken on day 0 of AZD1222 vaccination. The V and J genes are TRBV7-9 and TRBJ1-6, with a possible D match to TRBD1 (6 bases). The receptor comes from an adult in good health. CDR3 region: CASRPTGTTPPLHF. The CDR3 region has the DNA TGTGCCAGCAGGCCAACCGGGACAACGCCACCCCTCCACTTT. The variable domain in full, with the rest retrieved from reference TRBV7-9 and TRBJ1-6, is DTGVSQNPRHKITKRGQNVTFRCDPISEHNRLYWYRQTLGQGPEFLTYFQNEAQLEKSRLLSDRFSAERPKGSFSTLEIQRTEQGDSAMYLCASRPTGTTPPLHFGNGTRLTVT.